The 20 T cell receptor beta chains below were found in one sample sequenced in a study of blood T cell repertoires in COVID-19. Sequenced by immunoSEQ multiplex PCR; TCRdb stores in-frame clones only, minus some. The top ten hold 18% of the sample, which has tens of thousands of clones, 82% seen once. The material sequenced was peripheral blood. The origin of the receptors is a human donor in a cohort sampled during active COVID-19.

This clone showed up just once. V usage is TRBV19 and J usage is TRBJ2-6; a weak D match, TRBD2 (5 bases). The V and J ends lost 7 bases and 0 bases respectively, with 19 bases between them. This CDR3 has 18 residues. Germline assignment: CDR1 LNHDA and CDR2 SQIVND (reference sequence). The CDR3 DNA is TGTGCCAGTAAGAGGCGAGCGGCAGGCCGCTCTGGGGCCAACGTCCTGACTTTC. As protein: CASKRRAAGRSGANVLTF. The full variable domain, its missing parts supplied by reference TRBV19 and TRBJ2-6, is DGGITQSPKYLFRKEGQNVTLSCEQNLNHDAMYWYRQDPGQGLRLIYYSQIVNDFQKGDIAEGYSVSREKKESFPLTVTSAQKNPTAFYLCASKRRAAGRSGANVLTFGAGSRLTVL.

This rearrangement joins TRBV6-5 to TRBJ1-1; 9 nucleotides agree with TRBD1. This CDR3 spans 14 amino acids. In germline, CDR1 is MNHEY, CDR2 SVGAGI. Trimming at V came to 4 bases and at J to 5 bases, leaving 5 bases not matched to a gene. Here the CDR3 DNA reads TGTGCCAGCAGTTCAGACAGGGGGTGGACTGAAGCTTTCTTT. Translation gives CASSSDRGWTEAFF.

This clone was detected only once. The chain is built from TRBV7-8 and TRBJ1-3; 9 bases are a match to TRBD1. The CDR3 has 16 amino acids. Germline CDR1 reads SGHVS; CDR2 reads FQNEAQ. V lost 5 bases to trimming and J lost 4 bases; unmatched junction nucleotides: 9. CDR3: CASSAYRGLKGNTIYF. The CDR3 DNA is TGTGCCAGCAGCGCATACAGGGGGCTGAAAGGAAACACCATATATTTT.

In this sample, this clone turned up once. The chain has TRBV5-6 and TRBJ2-3; 9 nucleotides align to TRBD2. The V and J ends lost 4 bases and 2 bases, in that order; junction bases with no gene match: 8. The CDR3 is 16 amino acids. Germline CDR1 reads SGHDT; CDR2 reads YYEEEE. The CDR3 nucleotides read TGTGCCAGCAGCCCCGGCGGGGGGGCGAACACAGATACGCAGTATTTT. Its translation: CASSPGGGANTDTQYF.

The chain carries TRBV5-8 and TRBJ2-7; D gene ambiguous. Germline V lookup: CDR1 SGHTS, CDR2 YDEGEE. The CDR3 sequence is 15 residues long. V was cut by 4 bases and J by 1 base, with 15 bases left in between. The CDR3 sequence is CASSNIYYRSYEQYF. In DNA, the CDR3 is TGTGCCAGCAGCAACATATACTACCGTTCCTACGAGCAGTACTTC.

The rearrangement uses TRBV11-2 and TRBJ2-5; the D gene is possibly TRBD2 (6 bases). The germline V and J ends were trimmed by 5 bases and 4 bases, with 20 bases remaining between them. CDR3 length: 16 amino acids. Germline V gene sequence: CDR1 SGHAT, CDR2 FQNNGV. The CDR3 sequence is CASSPGGAGWAETQYF. The CDR3 coding sequence is TGTGCCAGCAGCCCAGGAGGGGCAGGGTGGGCAGAGACCCAGTACTTC.

The chain couples TRBV12-3 or TRBV12-4 to TRBJ2-7, with 9 bases aligning to TRBD1. V gave up 6 bases and J gave up 7 bases; unmatched junction bases: 7. This CDR3 comprises 13 residues. The CDR3 DNA reads as TGTGCCAGCAGCTGGGACAGGGTGAGGGAGCAGTACTTC. Amino acid sequence: CASSWDRVREQYF.

The chain recombines TRBV5-6 with TRBJ2-5; the match to TRBD2 covers 7 bases. CDR3 size: 14 residues. CDR1 SGHDT and CDR2 YYEEEE come from the germline V gene. V shed 3 bases and J 5 bases; nucleotides not matched to a gene: 7. CDR3 loop: CASSSAGLGETQYF. CDR3 sequence (DNA): TGTGCCAGCAGCTCAGCGGGGCTCGGGGAGACCCAGTACTTC.

This clone appeared a single time. The gene calls are TRBV5-1 and TRBJ1-1, with D possibly TRBD1 on 6 matching bases. V lost 7 bases to trimming and J lost 2 bases, with 15 bases between them. The germline gives CDR1 SGHRS, CDR2 YFSETQ. The CDR3 is 14 amino acids. Here the CDR3 DNA reads TGCGCCAGCGGGGAACAGGGTAAAAACACTGAAGCTTTCTTT. It translates to CASGEQGKNTEAFF.

The genes are TRBV12-3 or TRBV12-4 and TRBJ1-2; tentatively, D is TRBD1 (5 bases). The CDR3 has 13 amino acids. Trimming removed 3 bases from V and 9 bases from J, with 14 bases in between. The CDR3: CASSFFQGLSYTF. In DNA, the CDR3 is TGTGCCAGCAGTTTTTTTCAGGGATTAAGCTACACCTTC.

A few counts support this clone. V is TRBV6-5 and J is TRBJ2-1; no definite D call. V was trimmed by 0 bases and J by 10 bases, leaving 13 bases between them. CDR1 and CDR2 from the germline V gene are MNHEY and SVGAGI. This CDR3 contains 14 residues. CDR3 in amino acids: CASSYSLTEIEQFF. The CDR3 DNA is TGTGCCAGCAGTTACTCCCTCACAGAGATAGAGCAGTTCTTC.

The rearrangement links TRBV7-2 to TRBJ1-2; weak D call: TRBD1 (5 bases). Germline CDR1 is SGHTA and CDR2 is FQGNSA. The CDR3 runs 13 residues. Trimming cost V 5 bases and J 5 bases, with 12 bases left between them. This chain's CDR3 is CASSTVRAYGYTF. CDR3 nucleotide sequence: TGTGCCAGCAGCACCGTCAGGGCGTATGGCTACACCTTC.

V is TRBV2 and J is TRBJ1-1; no definite D call. V lost 10 bases, J lost 4 bases, and 16 bases lay in between. Germline CDR1 is SNHLY and CDR2 is FYNNEI. CDR3 length: 13 amino acids. The CDR3 coding sequence is TGTGCCACTGAGACGCCTCCTAGCACTGAAGCTTTCTTT. As protein: CATETPPSTEAFF.

The V gene is TRBV9, the J gene TRBJ1-5; TRBD1 is a possible D gene (5 bases). The length of the CDR3 is 15 residues. V was shortened by 3 bases and J by 4 bases, with 14 bases between the two germline ends. CDR1 SGDLS and CDR2 YYNGEE come from the germline V gene. For the CDR3, the DNA is TGTGCCAGCAGCGCCAGCGGGACGGGGAATCAGCCCCAGCATTTT. Protein: CASSASGTGNQPQHF.

The genes are TRBV27 and TRBJ1-5, with no clear D. Looked up from germline, CDR1 is MNHEY and CDR2 is SMNVEV (reference sequence). Trimming shortened V by 2 bases and J by 6 bases, and 23 bases separated the two germline ends. The CDR3 covers 18 residues. The DNA for the CDR3 is TGTGCCAGCAGTTTAAGGCCCCCTCGGCAGGAGGCCAGTCAGCCCCAGCATTTT. Translated, it gives CASSLRPPRQEASQPQHF.

The chain couples TRBV5-1 to TRBJ2-5; 11 bases are a match to TRBD2. The CDR3 length is 15 residues. Germline-derived CDR1 and CDR2 are SGHRS and YFSETQ. V dropped 5 bases and J dropped 5; count of bases not matched to a gene: 8. CDR3 coding DNA: TGCGCCAGCAGTACAGTAGCGGGGGGGCCCGAGACCCAGTACTTC. Translation gives CASSTVAGGPETQYF.

The chain's CDR3 is CASSRGTAYGYTF. CDR3 DNA: TGTGCCAGCAGCCGCGGGACAGCCTATGGCTACACCTTC. V and J are TRBV6-2 or TRBV6-3 and TRBJ1-2; 7 bases map to TRBD1. From germline, CDR1 is MNHEY and CDR2 SVGEGT. The V segment lost 6 bases and the J segment 4 bases; nucleotides outside the gene matches: 5. This CDR3 has 13 amino acids.

The gene calls are TRBV7-6 and TRBJ2-7, with TRBD2 matching 12 bases. V gave up 6 bases and J gave up 4 bases; unmatched junction bases: 4. The CDR3 sequence is 14 residues long. Germline V lookup: CDR1 SGHVS, CDR2 FNYEAQ. CDR3 region: CASRPGLAGYEQYF. The CDR3 region has the DNA TGTGCCAGCAGACCGGGACTAGCGGGTTACGAGCAGTACTTC.

The chain recombines TRBV7-9 with TRBJ2-7; a weak D match, TRBD1 (6 bases). Per germline, CDR1 SEHNR and CDR2 FQNEAQ (reference sequence). The CDR3 length is 15 residues. Trimming stripped 3 bases from V and 4 bases from J, with 16 bases between. CDR3 bases: TGTGCCAGCAGCTTGACAGGAGGTGGCTTTTACGAGCAGTACTTC. It yields the protein CASSLTGGGFYEQYF.

The J gene is TRBJ2-7, the V gene TRBV7-9; 8 nucleotides agree with TRBD1. In germline, CDR1 is SEHNR, CDR2 FQNEAQ (reference sequence). This CDR3 has 14 amino acids. The trim removed 7 bases at V and 3 bases at J, leaving 8 bases unmatched. The chain's CDR3 is CASNPGGHIYEQYF. Here the CDR3 DNA reads TGTGCCAGCAATCCAGGGGGCCATATCTACGAGCAGTACTTC.